The next 25 T cell receptor beta chains were all read from a single sample in a study of cytotoxic CD8 clonotypes in ibrutinib-treated CLL. Only in-frame clones appear in the TCRdb table, and some are missing; sequencing was by immunoSEQ multiplex PCR. Of some 50,000 clones in the sample, roughly three fifths were seen once. The sample consisted of PBMCs, taken after 24 months of ibrutinib treatment. The receptors were gathered from a human donor with chronic lymphocytic leukemia.

The rearrangement links TRBV4-2 to TRBJ1-3, with D hard to call. Germline CDR1 reads LGHNA; CDR2 reads YNFKEQ. Trimming took 3 bases from V and 0 from J, leaving 12 bases between them. The CDR3 loop spans 16 amino acids. CDR3 protein: CASSQGDGSSGNTIYF. CDR3 bases: TGTGCCAGCAGCCAGGGCGACGGGAGCTCTGGAAACACCATATATTTT.

This clone was seen a few times. V gene TRBV7-9 combines with J gene TRBJ2-5, with D possibly called TRBD1 or TRBD2 (6 bases each). The CDR3 length is 15 residues. Looked up from germline, CDR1 is SEHNR and CDR2 is FQNEAQ (reference sequence). Trimming removed 5 bases from V and 4 bases from J, with 17 bases in between. The CDR3, as DNA: TGTGCCAGCAGCGCCGAAGGGGGGTCGGGAGAGACCCAGTACTTC. Protein sequence: CASSAEGGSGETQYF.

This rearrangement joins TRBV7-9 to TRBJ2-1, with TRBD2 matching over 9 bases. The CDR3 is 16 amino acids. After removal of 5 bases from V and 4 bases from J, the junction contained 9 bases not matched to a gene. In germline, CDR1 is SEHNR, CDR2 FQNEAQ (reference sequence). For the CDR3, the DNA is TGTGCCAGCAGCCTTAGCGGGGGTGTTTCGTACAATGAGCAGTTCTTC. Amino acids: CASSLSGGVSYNEQFF.

This clone has just one count. This may stem from a read error, because a much larger clone lies one nucleotide away. This chain links TRBV6-1 with TRBJ2-3, with TRBD2 matching 7 bases. CDR1 is MNHNS, CDR2 SASEGT, per germline. This CDR3 has 18 residues. V lost 2 bases to trimming and J lost 5 bases; unmatched junction nucleotides: 16. The CDR3 nucleotides are TGTGCCAGCAGTGAATCAGTCTCTAGCGGCCTAATGAGAGATACGCAGTATTTT. The encoded protein is CASSESVSSGLMRDTQYF.

The V call is TRBV21-1, the J call TRBJ1-5. TRBV21-1 constitutes a pseudogene. This CDR3 spans 17 amino acids. For the CDR3, the DNA is TGTGCCAGCCGACGGTTCCGAACCGGGAGTAGCAATCAGCCCCAGCATTTT. This translates into CASRRFRTGSSNQPQHF.

The chain links TRBV4-2 to TRBJ2-7; D perhaps matches TRBD1 (6 bases). V gave up 4 bases and J gave up 5 bases, with 21 bases separating them. The CDR3 spans 16 residues. Germline V CDR1 and CDR2: LGHNA, YNFKEQ. CDR3 sequence reads: CASSRSSGQPGNEQYF. CDR3 DNA sequence: TGTGCCAGCAGCCGCTCCTCCGGACAGCCCGGGAACGAGCAGTACTTC.

The V gene is TRBV9, the J gene TRBJ1-3; 8 bases line up with TRBD1. Looked up from germline, CDR1 is SGDLS and CDR2 is YYNGEE. The junction had 2 bases not matched to a gene; V was cut back by 7 bases and J by 2 bases. The CDR3 spans 13 residues. CDR3 sequence reads: CASARGPGNTIYF. In DNA form, the CDR3 reads TGTGCCAGCGCCAGGGGGCCTGGAAACACCATATATTTT.

This clone was seen a few times. The V and J genes are TRBV5-6 and TRBJ1-2; TRBD1 agrees at 12 bases. V was pared by 4 bases and J by 3 bases, with 10 bases of the junction left unmatched. The CDR3 has 17 amino acids. Germline V lookup: CDR1 SGHDT, CDR2 YYEEEE. The CDR3 region is CASSRAGTGGPYYGYTF. DNA for the CDR3: TGTGCCAGCAGCCGCGCCGGGACAGGGGGCCCCTACTATGGCTACACCTTC.

The gene calls are TRBV5-1 and TRBJ2-5, with 8 nucleotides matching TRBD1. V trimming: 4 bases; J trimming: 1 base; junction bases outside the gene matches: 3. CDR1 SGHRS and CDR2 YFSETQ come from the germline V gene. This CDR3 has 14 amino acids. The CDR3 DNA reads as TGCGCCAGCAGCAGGACAGGGATCCAAGAGACCCAGTACTTC. This encodes CASSRTGIQETQYF. The full variable domain, completed using reference TRBV5-1 and TRBJ2-5, is KAGVTQTPRYLIKTRGQQVTLSCSPISGHRSVSWYQQTPGQGLQFLFEYFSETQRNKGNFPGRFSGRQFSNSRSEMNVSTLELGDSALYLCASSRTGIQETQYFGPGTRLLVL.

The rearrangement links TRBV30 to TRBJ1-3; 7 bases map to TRBD1. Germline CDR1 is GTSNPN and CDR2 is SVGIG (reference sequence). CDR3 length: 16 residues. Unmatched junction bases numbered 9, after V lost 0 bases and J lost 4 bases. The CDR3 is CAWSVREGAQGNTIYF. CDR3 nucleotides: TGTGCCTGGAGTGTACGAGAGGGGGCGCAAGGAAACACCATATATTTT.

The chain recombines TRBV10-3 with TRBJ1-2; the D is unclear. This CDR3 is 16 amino acids long. Between the trimmed V and J ends, which lost 0 bases and 2 bases, there was a span of 13 bases. Germline V gene sequence: CDR1 ENHRY, CDR2 SYGVKD. CDR3 loop: CAISESGRSPNYGYTF. The CDR3 DNA follows: TGTGCCATCAGTGAGTCGGGCAGGAGCCCGAACTATGGCTACACCTTC.

The rearrangement joins TRBV14 to TRBJ2-3; D unresolved. The CDR3 covers 13 residues. The V end was cut by 5 bases, the J end by 4 bases, with 10 bases between. Germline V lookup: CDR1 SGHDN, CDR2 FVKESK. CDR3 sequence: CASSLNGADTQYF. The DNA of the CDR3 is TGTGCCAGCAGCTTAAACGGAGCAGATACGCAGTATTTT.

This clone showed up just a few times. CDR3 sequence (DNA): TGTGCCAGCAGCTTGCGACAGGAGAGTTCACCCCTCCACTTT. Translating gives CASSLRQESSPLHF. The chain carries TRBV5-4 and TRBJ1-6; D is perhaps TRBD1 (6 bases). Germline CDR1 is SGHNT and CDR2 is YYREEE (reference sequence). The ends were cut back, 1 base at V and 9 bases at J, with 11 bases in the middle. The CDR3 spans 14 residues.

V gene TRBV11-2 combines with J gene TRBJ2-5, with D perhaps given as TRBD1 or TRBD2 (5 bases each). V lost 9 bases and J 5 bases, leaving 28 bases between the germline ends. Looked up from germline, CDR1 is SGHAT and CDR2 is FQNNGV. This CDR3 has 17 amino acids. The CDR3 DNA sequence: TGTGCCAGTAGGACCGAAAGAAGCGGCAGGGCAAGGGAGACCCAGTACTTC. Protein: CASRTERSGRARETQYF.

The rearrangement uses TRBV5-8 and TRBJ2-2, with no clear D. The CDR3 has 14 residues. The germline V gene has CDR1 SGHTS and CDR2 YDEGEE. The ends were cut back, 0 bases at V and 5 bases at J, with 8 bases in the middle. The CDR3 sequence is CASSLAIRTGELFF. CDR3 nucleotides: TGTGCCAGCAGCTTGGCCATCAGAACCGGGGAGCTGTTTTTT. The full variable domain, its missing parts supplied by reference TRBV5-8 and TRBJ2-2, is EAGVTQSPTHLIKTRGQQATLRCSPISGHTSVYWYQQALGLGLQFLLWYDEGEERNRGNFPPRFSGRQFPNYSSELNVNALELEDSALYLCASSLAIRTGELFFGEGSRLTVL.

V usage is TRBV5-1 and J usage is TRBJ1-2, with 10 bases matching TRBD1. Germline V lookup: CDR1 SGHRS, CDR2 YFSETQ. Trimming at V came to 4 bases and at J to 2 bases, leaving 8 bases not matched to a gene. The CDR3 length is 16 residues. The CDR3 DNA sequence: TGCGCCAGCAGCAAGACAGGGGGCCTTAAAAACTATGGCTACACCTTC. Protein: CASSKTGGLKNYGYTF.

The V and J genes are TRBV29-1 and TRBJ1-2, with 11 bases aligning to TRBD1. The CDR3 is made up of 13 amino acids. The germline V gene has CDR1 SQVTM and CDR2 ANQGSEA. V shed 3 bases, J shed 7 bases, and the junction held 4 bases outside the gene matches. The CDR3 region is CSVEGQGESGYTF. The CDR3 DNA follows: TGCAGCGTTGAGGGACAGGGGGAAAGTGGCTACACCTTC.

The V and J genes are TRBV10-3 and TRBJ1-2, with a possible D match to TRBD1 (6 bases). Germline CDR1 ENHRY, CDR2 SYGVKD. The V and J ends lost 4 bases and 8 bases respectively, with 14 bases between them. The CDR3 is 13 residues long. The CDR3 sequence is CAISAGGDGGYTF. The CDR3 DNA reads as TGTGCCATCAGTGCCGGGGGCGACGGGGGCTACACCTTC.

The chain employs TRBV5-1 and TRBJ2-5; D is possibly TRBD2 (5 bases). The CDR3 runs 13 residues. Germline V CDR1 and CDR2: SGHRS, YFSETQ. Trimming left V 4 bases short and J 1 base short, with 8 bases between. For the CDR3, the DNA is TGCGCCAGCAGCCCCGCGGGCCAAGAGACCCAGTACTTC. Its protein product is CASSPAGQETQYF.

The chain links TRBV6-1 to TRBJ2-5; D may be TRBD1 or TRBD2 (5 bases each). V lost 4 bases, J lost 1 base, and 7 bases lay in between. The V gene's germline CDR1 is MNHNS and CDR2 SASEGT. CDR3 size: 13 residues. CDR3 in DNA: TGTGCCAGCAGTGGGGGGTCCCAAGAGACCCAGTACTTC. It encodes CASSGGSQETQYF.

J is TRBJ2-7 and V is TRBV7-2, with 9 bases aligning to TRBD2. Per germline, CDR1 SGHTA and CDR2 FQGNSA. This CDR3 is 14 amino acids long. The trim removed 8 bases at V and 3 bases at J, leaving 8 bases unmatched. The CDR3 reads CASRVASGIYEQYF. The CDR3 coding sequence is TGTGCCAGCCGGGTGGCTAGCGGGATCTACGAGCAGTACTTC.

This sequence joins TRBV2 and TRBJ1-2, with D maybe TRBD1 (6 bases). The V gene's germline CDR1 is SNHLY and CDR2 FYNNEI. This CDR3 contains 15 residues. The V end was cut by 0 bases, the J end by 6 bases, with 14 bases between. CDR3 loop: CASSEAVGTYNGYTF. CDR3 DNA: TGTGCCAGCAGTGAAGCGGTAGGGACATATAATGGCTACACCTTC.

The genes are TRBV1 and TRBJ2-3; the D call of TRBD2 is as the table states it, not checked on the DNA. TRBV1 is described as a pseudogene. The CDR3 contains 18 residues. This chain's CDR3 is CTSSQAPTSGPSTDTQYF. Here the CDR3 DNA reads TGCACCAGCAGCCAAGCCCCCACTAGCGGACCAAGCACAGATACGCAGTATTTT.

This chain uses TRBV29-1 with TRBJ1-1; D remains ambiguous. Germline assignment: CDR1 SQVTM and CDR2 ANQGSEA. Trimming took off 6 bases at V and 4 bases at J, with 18 bases between the two ends. This CDR3 is 14 amino acids long. CDR3 region: CSVSAAAETTEAFF. The CDR3 DNA reads as TGCAGCGTGTCCGCGGCGGCCGAAACCACTGAAGCTTTCTTT.

For this clone: Its ends do not fully match the called genes, so a read error is possible. The rearrangement joins TRBV5-5 to TRBJ1-2, with TRBD1 as a possible D gene (5 bases). In germline, CDR1 is SGHKS, CDR2 YYEKEE (reference sequence). This CDR3 is 13 amino acids long. The CDR3 coding sequence is TGTGCCAGCAGCTTGGGACAGAACTCTGGCTACACCTTC. It specifies CASSLGQNSGYTF.